Listed below are T cell receptor beta chains from one sample, sequenced in a study of OX40 agonist ivuxolimab in advanced cancers. Generated by immunoSEQ multiplex PCR, the TCRdb table keeps only in-frame clones and is missing some. The sample has under 20,000 clones; around two thirds are singletons. The material sequenced was CD4+ or CD8+ T cells sorted from blood, taken in a trial of the OX40 agonist ivuxolimab. The receptors shown here come from an adult with an advanced solid tumor such as melanoma, head and neck, liver or kidney cancer. Each CDR3 is given with its conserved first and last residue. Fields, in order: clone size, D gene, V gene, J gene, CDR3 DNA, CDR3 protein. The D gene is left open where the match is weak. Expanded clones are given a class, and other clones once, few, many or no size at all.

clone_size: .
d_call: .
v_call: TRBV28
j_call: TRBJ2-1
cdr3_nt: TGTGCCAGCAGTTTCCCGGGAAAGGGCAATGAGCAGTTCTTC
cdr3_aa: CASSFPGKGNEQFF

clone_size: .
d_call: .
v_call: TRBV6-5
j_call: TRBJ1-1
cdr3_nt: TGTGCCAGCAGTTACGCGGGGGTTGGCACTGAAGCTTTCTTT
cdr3_aa: CASSYAGVGTEAFF

clone_size: .
d_call: TRBD1
v_call: TRBV2
j_call: TRBJ2-7
cdr3_nt: TGTGCCAGCGGATCCCGGGACAGGGTCGAAGGTGTTTACGAGCAGTACTTC
cdr3_aa: CASGSRDRVEGVYEQYF

clone_size: .
d_call: .
v_call: TRBV6-1
j_call: TRBJ1-2
cdr3_nt: TGTGCCAGCAGCCCATCTCGCTCGGGTGGCTACACCTTC
cdr3_aa: CASSPSRSGGYTF

clone_size: .
d_call: TRBD1
v_call: TRBV27
j_call: TRBJ2-7
cdr3_nt: TGTGCCAGCAGGTCGGGACAGGACTGGGAGCAGTACTTC
cdr3_aa: CASRSGQDWEQYF

clone_size: .
d_call: .
v_call: TRBV15
j_call: TRBJ1-1
cdr3_nt: TGTGCCACCAGCAGGCGAGGGATCATGAACACTGAAGCTTTCTTT
cdr3_aa: CATSRRGIMNTEAFF

clone_size: .
d_call: .
v_call: TRBV2
j_call: TRBJ1-1
cdr3_nt: TGTGCCAGCAGAGACCAGGGACCCACTGAAGCTTTCTTT
cdr3_aa: CASRDQGPTEAFF

clone_size: .
d_call: TRBD1
v_call: TRBV6-5
j_call: TRBJ2-7
cdr3_nt: TGTGCCAGCGGTTTCGTAATAGGGGGCATCAACGAGCAGTACTTC
cdr3_aa: CASGFVIGGINEQYF

clone_size: .
d_call: .
v_call: TRBV4-3
j_call: TRBJ1-1
cdr3_nt: TGCGCCAGCAGCCAGACCCCCCCCGGGAACACTGAAGCTTTCTTT
cdr3_aa: CASSQTPPGNTEAFF

clone_size: .
d_call: .
v_call: TRBV12-5
j_call: TRBJ2-7
cdr3_nt: TGTGCTAGTGGTTTGGTAACGGATATCCCTAGCTACGAGCAGTACTTC
cdr3_aa: CASGLVTDIPSYEQYF

clone_size: .
d_call: TRBD2
v_call: TRBV30
j_call: TRBJ2-4
cdr3_nt: TGTGCCTGGAGCAGGGGCAGCGGGGGCAAAAACATTCAGTACTTC
cdr3_aa: CAWSRGSGGKNIQYF

clone_size: .
d_call: .
v_call: TRBV6-6
j_call: TRBJ2-3
cdr3_nt: TGTGCCAGCAGTTACGGGGGCAGGCACAACACAGATACGCAGTATTTT
cdr3_aa: CASSYGGRHNTDTQYF

clone_size: .
d_call: .
v_call: TRBV7-6
j_call: TRBJ2-7
cdr3_nt: TGTGCCAGCAGCTCCGACATGTCCTACGAGCAGTACTTC
cdr3_aa: CASSSDMSYEQYF

clone_size: .
d_call: .
v_call: TRBV11-2
j_call: TRBJ1-2
cdr3_nt: TGTGCCAGCAGCTTAGTACCCTACGACTATGGCTACACCTTC
cdr3_aa: CASSLVPYDYGYTF

clone_size: once
d_call: .
v_call: TRBV13
j_call: TRBJ1-1
cdr3_nt: TGTGCCAGCAGCTTAGGACCGTTGGGGTCCGTAGCTTTCTTT
cdr3_aa: CASSLGPLGSVAFF

clone_size: .
d_call: TRBD2
v_call: TRBV6-5
j_call: TRBJ2-3
cdr3_nt: TGTGCCAGCAGTCCAGGACTAGCCTCAGATACGCAGTATTTT
cdr3_aa: CASSPGLASDTQYF

clone_size: few
d_call: .
v_call: TRBV30
j_call: TRBJ2-1
cdr3_nt: TGTGCCTGGAGTGTAGGTAGCGGACCTTACAATGAGCAGTTCTTC
cdr3_aa: CAWSVGSGPYNEQFF

clone_size: .
d_call: .
v_call: TRBV7-6
j_call: TRBJ2-2
cdr3_nt: TGTGCCAGCAGCCCTCTCGGTGACGGGGTAAACACCGGGGAGCTGTTTTTT
cdr3_aa: CASSPLGDGVNTGELFF

clone_size: once
d_call: .
v_call: TRBV5-8
j_call: TRBJ2-7
cdr3_nt: TGTGCCAGCAGCTTGGGCTGGAACTACGAGCAGTACTTC
cdr3_aa: CASSLGWNYEQYF

clone_size: .
d_call: .
v_call: TRBV5-1
j_call: TRBJ2-1
cdr3_nt: TGCGCCAGCAGCTTGAACAGGTACAATGAGCAGTTCTTC
cdr3_aa: CASSLNRYNEQFF

clone_size: .
d_call: .
v_call: TRBV5-6
j_call: TRBJ2-1
cdr3_nt: TGTGCCAGCAGCTTACCGGGCACTGAGCAGTTCTTC
cdr3_aa: CASSLPGTEQFF

clone_size: .
d_call: TRBD2
v_call: TRBV29-1
j_call: TRBJ2-3
cdr3_nt: TGCAGCGTTGAGGGGCGGGGGGGTCTGAACACAGATACGCAGTATTTT
cdr3_aa: CSVEGRGGLNTDTQYF

clone_size: .
d_call: .
v_call: TRBV4-1
j_call: TRBJ1-5
cdr3_nt: TGCGCCAGCAGCCAAGGCGCGCGGGGCCGTGGACATAAGCCCCAGCATTTT
cdr3_aa: CASSQGARGRGHKPQHF

clone_size: .
d_call: TRBD2
v_call: TRBV4-3
j_call: TRBJ2-1
cdr3_nt: TGCGCCAGCAGCCAGGGGACTAGCGGTAACAATGAGCAGTTCTTC
cdr3_aa: CASSQGTSGNNEQFF

clone_size: few
d_call: .
v_call: TRBV4-2
j_call: TRBJ2-7
cdr3_nt: TGTGCCAGCAGCCCTCCGGCGGGTACTCCCTACGAGCAGTACTTC
cdr3_aa: CASSPPAGTPYEQYF

clone_size: .
d_call: .
v_call: TRBV5-1
j_call: TRBJ1-2
cdr3_nt: TGCGCCAGCAGCCAAGAAACTCGGCAGGGCCTCTACACCTTC
cdr3_aa: CASSQETRQGLYTF